This is a list of T cell receptor beta chains from one sample in a study of control samples from healthy donors and cancer patients. The assay was immunoSEQ multiplex PCR, and TCRdb's table has in-frame clones only and misses some. The table includes 120,000 to 150,000 clones, more than 90% detected once. The source material was blood. These receptors were collected from a man aged 30 to 45 in good health. The CDR3 runs from the conserved cysteine through the conserved F or W. Fields, in order: V gene, clone size, D gene, J gene, CDR3 DNA, CDR3 protein. D genes are given only for firm matches. Clone size is given for some rows only: seen once, a few or many times, or a class if the clone is expanded.

V: TRBV11-2
size: .
D: .
J: TRBJ2-7
DNA: TGTGCCAGCAGCTTAGCGCCCTTGTCCTACGAGCAGTACTTC
CDR3: CASSLAPLSYEQYF

V: TRBV28
size: .
D: TRBD1
J: TRBJ1-1
DNA: TGTGCCAGCAGTTTAACAGGGGGCGACACTGAAGCTTTCTTT
CDR3: CASSLTGGDTEAFF

V: TRBV19
size: .
D: .
J: TRBJ1-2
DNA: TGTGCCAGTAGAAACAACAGGGATCTCTACGGCTACACCTTC
CDR3: CASRNNRDLYGYTF

V: TRBV5-5
size: .
D: .
J: TRBJ1-2
DNA: TGTGCCAGCAGCTTGGACCCTGCTAACTATGGCTACACCTTC
CDR3: CASSLDPANYGYTF

V: TRBV30
size: .
D: TRBD1
J: TRBJ1-1
DNA: TGTGCCTGGAACAGGGGGGGGCAGGACACTGAAGCTTTCTTT
CDR3: CAWNRGGQDTEAFF

V: TRBV5-8
size: .
D: .
J: TRBJ2-1
DNA: TGTGCCAGCAGCTTAGCGAGCAGTCCATACAATGAGCAGTTCTTC
CDR3: CASSLASSPYNEQFF

V: TRBV10-3
size: .
D: .
J: TRBJ1-1
DNA: TGTGCCATCAAAGGGTCGGGAGGGATGGAGAACACTGAAGCTTTCTTT
CDR3: CAIKGSGGMENTEAFF

V: TRBV7-2
size: once
D: .
J: TRBJ2-7
DNA: TGTGCCAGCAGCTTAGCGTCGGGGGGCCACGAGCAGTACTTC
CDR3: CASSLASGGHEQYF

V: TRBV30
size: once
D: .
J: TRBJ1-2
DNA: TGTGCCTGGAGTCCCTCGGGGGGCTATGGCTACACCTTC
CDR3: CAWSPSGGYGYTF

V: TRBV10-3
size: once
D: TRBD1
J: TRBJ2-7
DNA: TGTGCCATCAGCGCTTCAGGACAGGGGAGGTACGAGCAGTACTTC
CDR3: CAISASGQGRYEQYF

V: TRBV28
size: .
D: TRBD1
J: TRBJ2-2
DNA: TGTGCCAGCAGTTCCGGGACAGGGGTAGACGGGGAGCTGTTTTTT
CDR3: CASSSGTGVDGELFF

V: TRBV5-1
size: .
D: .
J: TRBJ2-7
DNA: TGCGCCAGCAGTATCGAAACAGGGAGGACCTACGAGCAGTACTTC
CDR3: CASSIETGRTYEQYF

V: TRBV19
size: .
D: .
J: TRBJ2-7
DNA: TGTGCCAGTAGTATAGTGACAGGTCAAGACTACGAGCAGTACTTC
CDR3: CASSIVTGQDYEQYF

V: TRBV5-4
size: .
D: .
J: TRBJ2-4
DNA: TGTGCCAGCACCGAGGGCAGGGCCCAAAACATTCAGTACTTC
CDR3: CASTEGRAQNIQYF

V: TRBV25-1
size: .
D: TRBD1
J: TRBJ2-7
DNA: TGTGCCAGCAGTGAATACCGGACAGGTCCCTACGAGCAGTACTTC
CDR3: CASSEYRTGPYEQYF

V: TRBV12-3/TRBV12-4
size: .
D: .
J: TRBJ1-1
DNA: TGTGCCAGCAGTCTTCTATTGAACACTGAAGCTTTCTTT
CDR3: CASSLLLNTEAFF

V: TRBV19
size: .
D: TRBD1
J: TRBJ2-1
DNA: TGTGCCAGTAGTGCCACAGGGGTTCGGGAGCAGTTCTTC
CDR3: CASSATGVREQFF

V: TRBV5-1
size: .
D: .
J: TRBJ1-1
DNA: TGCGCCAGCAGCTTGCAGGACGGGAAAGCTTTCTTT
CDR3: CASSLQDGKAFF

V: TRBV6-5
size: .
D: .
J: TRBJ2-7
DNA: TGTGCCAGCATCAGGCCCATGACTTACGAGCAGTACTTC
CDR3: CASIRPMTYEQYF

V: TRBV28
size: .
D: TRBD1
J: TRBJ1-3
DNA: TGTGCCAGCAGTTCCCGGGACAGGGGTATTTTTGGAAACACCATATATTTT
CDR3: CASSSRDRGIFGNTIYF

V: TRBV6-1
size: .
D: .
J: TRBJ1-1
DNA: TGTGCCAGCAGTGATGCCAGGGGAAACACTGAAGCTTTCTTT
CDR3: CASSDARGNTEAFF

V: TRBV5-1
size: .
D: .
J: TRBJ2-2
DNA: TGCGCCAGCAGCTTGGCCGTCGGAACCGGGGAGCTGTTTTTT
CDR3: CASSLAVGTGELFF

V: TRBV19
size: .
D: TRBD1
J: TRBJ2-2
DNA: TGTGCCAGTAGTAAGGACAGGGGGAACACCGGGGAGCTGTTTTTT
CDR3: CASSKDRGNTGELFF

V: TRBV9
size: .
D: .
J: TRBJ2-7
DNA: TGTGCCAGCAGCGGGAGCTCCTACGAGCAGTACTTC
CDR3: CASSGSSYEQYF

V: TRBV10-3
size: .
D: .
J: TRBJ2-2
DNA: TGTGCCATCAGTGTTAGCGCCGGGGAGCTGTTTTTT
CDR3: CAISVSAGELFF

V: TRBV7-8
size: .
D: TRBD1
J: TRBJ1-5
DNA: TGTGCCAGCAGCCGGACAGGGGGGAGCAATCAGCCCCAGCATTTT
CDR3: CASSRTGGSNQPQHF

V: TRBV3-1/TRBV3-2
size: .
D: .
J: TRBJ2-1
DNA: TGTGCCAGCAGCCAGGCCCAGGGGAGGCAGGAGCAGTTCTTC
CDR3: CASSQAQGRQEQFF

V: TRBV28
size: .
D: .
J: TRBJ2-2
DNA: TGTGCCAGCAGTACCCCCGGGACGACGAACACCGGGGAGCTGTTTTTT
CDR3: CASSTPGTTNTGELFF

V: TRBV25-1
size: .
D: .
J: TRBJ2-5
DNA: TGTGCCAGCAGTGAATTCGGATGGGGCAGTACGAAGACCCAGTACTTC
CDR3: CASSEFGWGSTKTQYF

V: TRBV7-9
size: .
D: TRBD1
J: TRBJ2-7
DNA: TGTGCCAGCAGCCTCCCGGGACAGGGGCACGAGCAGTACTTC
CDR3: CASSLPGQGHEQYF

V: TRBV6-6
size: .
D: TRBD2
J: TRBJ2-3
DNA: TGTGCCGCCCAAGCGGGGGGTTACACAGATACGCAGTATTTT
CDR3: CAAQAGGYTDTQYF

V: TRBV11-2
size: .
D: TRBD2
J: TRBJ2-3
DNA: TGTGCCAGCAGCACGACTAGCGGGCGACCAAGCACAGATACGCAGTATTTT
CDR3: CASSTTSGRPSTDTQYF

V: TRBV27
size: .
D: .
J: TRBJ2-1
DNA: TGTGCCAGCAGTTTATCCGACAGCTCCTACAATGAGCAGTTCTTC
CDR3: CASSLSDSSYNEQFF

V: TRBV24-1
size: .
D: .
J: TRBJ1-5
DNA: TGTGCCACCAGTGAAAAGGCCGGGCTTCAGCCCCAGCATTTT
CDR3: CATSEKAGLQPQHF

V: TRBV28
size: .
D: .
J: TRBJ1-1
DNA: TGTGCCAGCAGCCTTGGACAAAGAGCTTTCTTT
CDR3: CASSLGQRAFF

V: TRBV27
size: .
D: TRBD1
J: TRBJ2-2
DNA: TGTGCCAGCAGTTTTCGACAGGGGGCGACCGGGGAGCTGTTTTTT
CDR3: CASSFRQGATGELFF

V: TRBV6-5
size: .
D: TRBD1
J: TRBJ1-1
DNA: TGTGCCAGCATCTGGGACAGGGCCTGGGGCACTGAAGCTTTCTTT
CDR3: CASIWDRAWGTEAFF

V: TRBV6-5
size: .
D: .
J: TRBJ2-7
DNA: TGTGCCAGCAGTTACTCTGGGGGCGCGGGCTACGAGCAGTACTTC
CDR3: CASSYSGGAGYEQYF

V: TRBV19
size: .
D: .
J: TRBJ1-5
DNA: TGTGCCAGTAGTATAGCTAGCAATCAGCCCCAGCATTTT
CDR3: CASSIASNQPQHF

V: TRBV6-1
size: .
D: .
J: TRBJ1-5
DNA: TGTGCCAGCAGTGAACAAAGGGTCCAGCCCCAGCATTTT
CDR3: CASSEQRVQPQHF

V: TRBV19
size: .
D: TRBD1
J: TRBJ2-4
DNA: TGTGCCAGTACCCAACAGGGGTCGGTCAAAAACATTCAGTACTTC
CDR3: CASTQQGSVKNIQYF

V: TRBV19
size: .
D: .
J: TRBJ2-1
DNA: TGTGCCAGTAGTACAGCCTCCACGGGAGTTGGGAGCAATGAGCAGTTCTTC
CDR3: CASSTASTGVGSNEQFF